What follows are 14 T cell receptor beta chains derived from one specimen sequenced in a study of blood T cell repertoires in COVID-19. Measured with immunoSEQ multiplex PCR; TCRdb has only the in-frame clones, and not every one. This table has 62,000 or so clones, about 88% appearing once. What was sequenced was peripheral blood. These receptors were taken from a man aged 45-65 years with active COVID-19.

This clone was seen only once. The J gene is TRBJ2-3, the V gene TRBV3-1 (or the pseudogene TRBV3-2), with D possibly matching TRBD2 (6 bases). V gave up 0 bases and J gave up 4 bases, with 11 bases separating them. This CDR3 has 15 amino acids. Germline V gives CDR1 LGHDT, CDR2 YNNKEL (reference sequence). The CDR3 nucleotides read TGTGCCAGCAGCCAAGAGGGACGACTAGCAGATACGCAGTATTTT. Translation: CASSQEGRLADTQYF.

This rearrangement joins TRBV30 to TRBJ2-5, with 7 bases aligning to TRBD1. The V gene end was trimmed by 4 bases and the J gene end by 5 bases; junction bases not matched to a gene: 7. The CDR3 consists of 13 residues. Per the germline V gene, CDR1 is GTSNPN and CDR2 is SVGIG (reference sequence). CDR3 in DNA: TGTGCCTGGACGACAGGGATCCGGGAGACCCAGTACTTC. Encoded protein: CAWTTGIRETQYF.

The chain couples TRBV11-2 to TRBJ2-2; possibly TRBD2 for D (6 bases). The V end lost 4 bases, the J end lost 9 bases, and 12 bases lay between the germline ends. Germline loops: CDR1 SGHAT, CDR2 FQNNGV. This CDR3 spans 13 amino acids. The CDR3 DNA reads as TGTGCCAGCAGCTATGGGGGAGGAAGGGAGCTGTTTTTT. Translated, it gives CASSYGGGRELFF.

As DNA, the CDR3 is TGTGCCAGCAGCGCCGGGACATCTTCACCCCTCCACTTT. It encodes CASSAGTSSPLHF. This chain connects TRBV11-2 to TRBJ1-6; TRBD1 is a possible D gene (6 bases). Per the germline V gene, CDR1 is SGHAT and CDR2 is FQNNGV. V lost 5 bases and J 9 bases, leaving 11 bases between the germline ends. This CDR3 is 13 amino acids long.

The chain links TRBV6-5 to TRBJ1-5; 9 nucleotides agree with TRBD1. The CDR3 spans 15 residues. Germline CDR1 reads MNHEY; CDR2 reads SVGAGI. The junction had 9 bases not matched to a gene; V was cut back by 6 bases and J by 6 bases. CDR3 nucleotide sequence: TGTGCCAGCAGAACGGGGACAGGGAATGGTCAGCCCCAGCATTTT. This gives the protein CASRTGTGNGQPQHF.

This clone is labeled as medium-sized. V usage is TRBV6-1 and J usage is TRBJ2-7; D gene ambiguous. The CDR3 loop spans 15 amino acids. The V end lost 2 bases, the J end lost 2 bases, and 13 bases lay between the germline ends. CDR1 and CDR2 (germline): MNHNS, SASEGT. The CDR3 loop is CASSETWIQPYEQYF. The CDR3 bases are TGTGCCAGCAGTGAAACCTGGATACAGCCCTACGAGCAGTACTTC.

The chain uses TRBV6-6 and TRBJ1-2, with D maybe TRBD1 (6 bases). The V gene's germline CDR1 is MNHNY and CDR2 SVGAGI (reference sequence). The CDR3 loop spans 14 amino acids. Trimming took 6 bases from V and 8 from J, leaving 19 bases between them. CDR3: CASSPPTGQGGYTF. As DNA, the CDR3 is TGTGCCAGCAGCCCCCCCACAGGGCAAGGCGGCTACACCTTC.

The chain couples TRBV19 to TRBJ1-6; D may be TRBD1 (6 bases). The CDR3 spans 14 residues. Germline V lookup: CDR1 LNHDA, CDR2 SQIVND (reference sequence). Trimming pared 7 bases from V and 6 bases from J, leaving 13 bases between. The CDR3 region is CASTNGQLNSPLHF. The CDR3 DNA reads as TGTGCCAGTACTAATGGACAGCTTAATTCACCCCTCCACTTT.

This chain uses TRBV11-2 with TRBJ2-1; no clear D. From germline, CDR1 is SGHAT and CDR2 FQNNGV. Trimming left V 4 bases short and J 5 bases short, with 3 bases between. This CDR3 has 11 amino acids. CDR3 DNA: TGTGCCAGCAGCTCTAACAATGAGCAGTTCTTC. This codes for CASSSNNEQFF.

The rearrangement uses TRBV5-1 and TRBJ1-2; 8 bases align to TRBD1. This CDR3 region has 14 residues. Trimming removed 3 bases from V and 8 bases from J; junction bases left unmatched: 9. The germline gives CDR1 SGHRS, CDR2 YFSETQ. The DNA for the CDR3 is TGCGCCAGCAGCTACCTGACAGGGGCAGACGGCTACACCTTC. Amino acid sequence: CASSYLTGADGYTF.

This chain uses TRBV5-1 with TRBJ2-1; 11 bases are shared with TRBD1. CDR3 length: 16 amino acids. Germline CDR1 reads SGHRS; CDR2 reads YFSETQ. V shed 0 bases and J 10 bases; nucleotides not matched to a gene: 9. CDR3 in DNA: TGCGCCAGCAGCTTGGAAAGAGGGACAGGGGGGCTAGAGCAGTTCTTC. Translated, it gives CASSLERGTGGLEQFF.

This chain joins TRBV6-5 and TRBJ1-1, with a possible D match to TRBD1 (5 bases). CDR3 size: 14 residues. Trimming removed 7 bases at V and 1 base at J, with 13 bases between. Germline CDR1 MNHEY, CDR2 SVGAGI. CDR3 sequence: CASIPGRGNTEAFF. CDR3 bases: TGTGCCAGCATTCCGGGGAGGGGGAACACTGAAGCTTTCTTT.

The chain recombines TRBV7-2 with TRBJ2-7; 7 bases are a match to TRBD1. CDR3 length: 15 amino acids. Losses at the gene ends were 4 bases for V and 0 bases for J; bases not matched to a gene: 6. Germline loops: CDR1 SGHTA, CDR2 FQGNSA. The CDR3 spells CASSSRQGSSYEQYF. The CDR3 nucleotides are TGTGCCAGCAGCTCGCGACAGGGAAGCTCCTACGAGCAGTACTTC.

V gene TRBV4-1 combines with J gene TRBJ2-5, with a possible D match to TRBD1 (6 bases). Looked up from germline, CDR1 is MGHRA and CDR2 is YSYEKL. Trimming shortened V by 5 bases and J by 3 bases, and 19 bases separated the two germline ends. This CDR3 has 16 residues. CDR3 nucleotides: TGCGCCAGCAGCAAAGGACAGTCCCAGCTGAAAGAGACCCAGTACTTC. Protein product: CASSKGQSQLKETQYF.